The text below deals with one T cell receptor beta chain. Its antigen is not known. This same CDR3 is encoded by further DNA sequences in the sample. The CDR3 consists of 14 residues. From germline, CDR1 is SGHAT and CDR2 FQNNGV. With 3 bases clipped from V and 3 bases from J, the junction kept 1 base outside the gene matches. Expressed TCRB transcripts were sequenced because the entire RNA isolate underwent reverse transcription. Measured with immunoSEQ multiplex PCR; TCRdb has only the in-frame clones, and not every one. The sample includes approximately 470,000 clones, roughly 30% seen only once; the top ten take 0.05% to 0.065%. The sample belongs to a study of beta chain features in type 1 diabetes. Study observations and caveats: VDJ junctions in type 1 diabetes patients carried more deletions and fewer insertions.

V gene TRBV11-2 combines with J gene TRBJ2-1; 8 bases are a match to TRBD2. Material: naive CD4+ T cells from blood. This sequence originates from a man younger than 35 in good health. The CDR3 region is CASSLGTSYNEQFF. In DNA, the CDR3 is TGTGCCAGCAGCTTGGGGACTAGCTACAATGAGCAGTTCTTC.